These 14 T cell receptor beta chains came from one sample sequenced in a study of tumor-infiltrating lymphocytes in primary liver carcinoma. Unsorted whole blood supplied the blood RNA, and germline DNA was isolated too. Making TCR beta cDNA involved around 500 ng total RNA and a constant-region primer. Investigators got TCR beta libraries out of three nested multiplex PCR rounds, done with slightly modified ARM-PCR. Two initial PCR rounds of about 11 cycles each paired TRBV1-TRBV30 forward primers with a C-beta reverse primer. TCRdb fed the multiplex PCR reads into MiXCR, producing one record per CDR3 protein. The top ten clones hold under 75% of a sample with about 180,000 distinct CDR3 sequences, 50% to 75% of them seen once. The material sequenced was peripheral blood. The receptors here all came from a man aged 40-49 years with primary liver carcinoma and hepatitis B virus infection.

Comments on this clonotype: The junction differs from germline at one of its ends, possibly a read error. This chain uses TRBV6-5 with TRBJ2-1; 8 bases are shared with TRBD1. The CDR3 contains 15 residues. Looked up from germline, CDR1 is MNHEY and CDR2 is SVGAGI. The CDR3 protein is CASNPTGVSYNKQFF. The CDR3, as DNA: TGTGCCAGCAACCCGACAGGGGTGTCCTACAATAAGCAGTTCTTC.

The CDR3 here is CASSLRAVEDTQYF. The CDR3 DNA reads TGTGCCAGCAGCCTCCGGGCAGTGGAAGATACGCAGTATTTT. This rearrangement joins TRBV14 to TRBJ2-3, with D unclear. Deletions cut 4 bases from V and 5 bases from J, with 13 bases between. Looked up from germline, CDR1 is SGHDN and CDR2 is FVKESK. The CDR3 has 14 amino acids. Looking up the rest from reference TRBV14 and TRBJ2-3 gives the full variable domain: EAGVTQFPSHSVIEKGQTVTLRCDPISGHDNLYWYRRVMGKEIKFLLHFVKESKQDESGMPNNRFLAERTGGTYSTLKVQPAELEDSGVYFCASSLRAVEDTQYFGPGTRLTVL.

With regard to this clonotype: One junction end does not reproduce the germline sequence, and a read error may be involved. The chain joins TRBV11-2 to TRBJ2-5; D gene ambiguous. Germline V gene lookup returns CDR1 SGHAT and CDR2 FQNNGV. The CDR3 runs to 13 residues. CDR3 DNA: TGTGCCAGCAGCATACGAGAAGGAGAGACGCAGTACTTC. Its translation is CASSIREGETQYF.

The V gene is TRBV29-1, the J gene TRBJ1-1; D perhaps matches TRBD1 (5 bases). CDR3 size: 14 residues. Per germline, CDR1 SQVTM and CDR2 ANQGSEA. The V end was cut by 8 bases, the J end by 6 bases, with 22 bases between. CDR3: CSSQVSQQGAEAFF. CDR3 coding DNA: TGCAGCTCCCAGGTTTCCCAACAAGGGGCTGAAGCTTTCTTT.

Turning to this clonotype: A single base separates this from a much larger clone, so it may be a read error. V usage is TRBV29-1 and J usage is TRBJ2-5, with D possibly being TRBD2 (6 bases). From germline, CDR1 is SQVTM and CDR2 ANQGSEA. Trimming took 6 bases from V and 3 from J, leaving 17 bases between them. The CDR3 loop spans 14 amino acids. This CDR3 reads CSVLRLASEETQYF. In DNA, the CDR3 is TGCAGCGTCCTGAGGTTGGCTAGCGAAGAGACCCAGTACTTC.

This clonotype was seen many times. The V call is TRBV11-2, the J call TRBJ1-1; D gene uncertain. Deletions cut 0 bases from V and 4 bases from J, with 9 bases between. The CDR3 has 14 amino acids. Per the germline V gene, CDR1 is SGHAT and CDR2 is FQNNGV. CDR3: CASSLEYGVTEAFF. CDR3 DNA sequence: TGTGCCAGCAGCTTAGAGTACGGCGTCACTGAAGCTTTCTTT.

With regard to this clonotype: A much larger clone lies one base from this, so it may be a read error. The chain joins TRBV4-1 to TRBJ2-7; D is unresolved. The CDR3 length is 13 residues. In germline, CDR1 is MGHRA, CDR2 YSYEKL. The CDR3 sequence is CASSQDLHYGQYF. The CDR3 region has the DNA TGCGCCAGCAGCCAAGATCTGCACTACGGGCAGTACTTC.

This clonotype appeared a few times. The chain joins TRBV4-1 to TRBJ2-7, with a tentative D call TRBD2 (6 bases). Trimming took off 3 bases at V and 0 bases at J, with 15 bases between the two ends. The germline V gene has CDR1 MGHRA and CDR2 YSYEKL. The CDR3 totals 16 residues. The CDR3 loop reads CASSQGGRIPSYEQYF. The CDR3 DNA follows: TGCGCCAGCAGCCAGGGGGGACGGATTCCCTCCTACGAGCAGTACTTC.

CDR3 DNA sequence: TGTGCCAGCAGCCTACACCCCCGGGGGGCCTTGGGTCAGCCCCAGCATTTT. Translation: CASSLHPRGALGQPQHF. The V gene is TRBV7-8, the J gene TRBJ1-5, with D tentatively TRBD1 (6 bases). This CDR3 spans 17 amino acids. With 5 bases removed from V and 6 bases from J, the gap between germline ends came to 23 bases. CDR1 and CDR2 (germline): SGHVS, FQNEAQ.

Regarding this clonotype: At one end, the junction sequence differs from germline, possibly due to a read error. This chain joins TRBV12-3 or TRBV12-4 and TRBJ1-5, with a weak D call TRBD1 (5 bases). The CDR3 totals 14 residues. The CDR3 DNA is TGTGCCAACAGTTTCAGCAGGGTGGGTCAGCCCCAGCATTTT. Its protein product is CANSFSRVGQPQHF.

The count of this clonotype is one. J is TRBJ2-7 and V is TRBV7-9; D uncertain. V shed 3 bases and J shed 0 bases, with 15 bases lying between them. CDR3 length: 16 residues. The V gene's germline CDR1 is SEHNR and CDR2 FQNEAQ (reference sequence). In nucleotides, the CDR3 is TGTGCCAGCAGCTTCCCGTTGGAACTCCGCTCCTACGAGCAGTACTTC. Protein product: CASSFPLELRSYEQYF.

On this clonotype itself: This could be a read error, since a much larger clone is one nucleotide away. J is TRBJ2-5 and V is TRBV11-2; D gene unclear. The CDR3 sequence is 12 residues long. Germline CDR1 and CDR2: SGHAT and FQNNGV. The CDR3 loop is CTSSENQETQYF. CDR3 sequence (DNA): TGTACCAGCAGCGAAAACCAAGAGACCCAGTACTTC.

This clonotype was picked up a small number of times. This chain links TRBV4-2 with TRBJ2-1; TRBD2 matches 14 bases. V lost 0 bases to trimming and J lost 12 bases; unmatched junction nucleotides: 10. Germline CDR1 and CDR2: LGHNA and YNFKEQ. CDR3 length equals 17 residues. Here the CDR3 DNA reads TGTGCCAGCAGCCAAGAGTGGCGACTAGCGGGAGGGATGGTGCAGTTCTTC. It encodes CASSQEWRLAGGMVQFF.

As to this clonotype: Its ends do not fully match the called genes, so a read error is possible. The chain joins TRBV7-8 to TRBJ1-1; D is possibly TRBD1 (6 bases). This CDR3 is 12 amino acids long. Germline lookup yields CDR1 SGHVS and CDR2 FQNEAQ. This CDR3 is CASSPQGGEALF. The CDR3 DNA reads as TGTGCCAGCAGTCCACAGGGCGGTGAAGCTTTATTT.